This TCR beta chain was recorded in a study of blood T cell repertoires in COVID-19. On the study more broadly: Acute and convalescent COVID-19 samples came from the United States, Italy and Spain.

Assay used: immunoSEQ multiplex PCR; TCRdb lists only in-frame clones, some missing. The sample lists about 21,000 clones; about 85% were seen once. V dropped 0 bases and J dropped 1 base, with 11 bases sitting between them. Germline assignment: CDR1 LGHNA and CDR2 YNFKEQ. The CDR3 is 16 amino acids. Sequencing used peripheral blood. The sequence came from a human donor with active COVID-19. The donor label of this sample is uncertain. This chain uses TRBV4-2 with TRBJ2-3; possible D gene TRBD2, 5 bases. CDR3 residues: CASSQDLSGGTDTQYF. CDR3 DNA sequence: TGTGCCAGCAGCCAAGATCTGAGCGGAGGCACAGATACGCAGTATTTT.